Included here is one T cell receptor beta chain sequence, with context. Antigen unknown. One base away lies a much larger clone, so this may be a sequencing read error. Researchers prepared the TCRbeta library using unique molecular identifiers, the study reports. TCRdb passed the PCR reads through MiXCR, listing each CDR3 protein once. Of some 150,000 distinct CDR3 sequences listed, 7.5% to 9% are singletons. This sample stems from a study of T-cell reconstitution after alpha-beta-depleted transplantation in children. Overall study results and limits: Where some patients showed high TCRbeta diversity at day 60, it came from recipient T cells and thymic progenitors that had survived. Expanded clones from the graft, numbering several hundred, reportedly supplied alpha-beta T cells about two months after transplant. When one year had passed after transplant, most T-cell counts and diversity came from newly produced T cells.

Specimen: PBMCs, mostly from graft donor cells, collected 180 days after TCRalphabeta/CD19-depleted stem cell transplant. The clonotype was recovered from a female patient between 2 and 15 years old who had a stem cell transplant for congenital amegakaryocytic thrombocytopenia, so the T cells may come from the graft donor.

CDR3 sequence: CATNWAYRDAQYF. The CDR3 region has the DNA TGTGCCACCAACTGGGCCTACAGGGATGCGCAGTATTTT. V gene TRBV15 combines with J gene TRBJ2-3; TRBD1 might be the D (6 bases). V dropped 7 bases and J dropped 10 bases, with 18 bases sitting between them. Per germline, CDR1 LNHNV and CDR2 YYDKDF (reference sequence). The CDR3 runs 13 residues.